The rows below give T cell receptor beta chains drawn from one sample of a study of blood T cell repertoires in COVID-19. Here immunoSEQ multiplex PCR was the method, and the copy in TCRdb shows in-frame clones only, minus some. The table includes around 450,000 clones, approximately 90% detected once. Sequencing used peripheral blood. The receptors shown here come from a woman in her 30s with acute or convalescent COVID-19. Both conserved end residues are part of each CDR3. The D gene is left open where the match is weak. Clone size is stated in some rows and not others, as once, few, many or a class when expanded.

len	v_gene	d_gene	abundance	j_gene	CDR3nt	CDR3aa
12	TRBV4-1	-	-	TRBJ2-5	TGCGCCAGCAGCCAAGTAGCCGAGACCCAGTACTTC	CASSQVAETQYF
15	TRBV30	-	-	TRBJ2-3	TGTGCCTGGACCGGAAATACTTACAGGAGAGATACGCAGTATTTT	CAWTGNTYRRDTQYF
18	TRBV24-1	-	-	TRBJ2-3	TGTGCCACCAGTGTAGGGGGGGGGACTTACGAGATCACAGATACGCAGTATTTT	CATSVGGGTYEITDTQYF
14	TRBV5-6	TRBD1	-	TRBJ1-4	TGTGCCAGCAGCTACGGGACAGGGATCGAAAAACTGTTTTTT	CASSYGTGIEKLFF
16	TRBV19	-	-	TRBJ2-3	TGTGCCAGTAGTATAGGGGGGGAGGGGACAACAGATACGCAGTATTTT	CASSIGGEGTTDTQYF
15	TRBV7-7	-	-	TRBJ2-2	TGTGCCAGCAGCTATGACAGGTCGAACACCGGGGAGCTGTTTTTT	CASSYDRSNTGELFF
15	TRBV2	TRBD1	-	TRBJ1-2	TGTGCCAGCAGTGAAGGGGGGACAGGGGGCTTTGGCTACACCTTC	CASSEGGTGGFGYTF
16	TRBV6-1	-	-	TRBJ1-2	TGTGCCAGCAGTGAAGCTTTCCGGCCCCGCGGGTATGGCTACACCTTC	CASSEAFRPRGYGYTF
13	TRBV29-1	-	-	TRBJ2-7	TGCAGCGTTACAAGGGGTCGCACCTACGAGCAGTACTTC	CSVTRGRTYEQYF
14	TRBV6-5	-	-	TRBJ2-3	TGTGCCAGCAGTTACCGGACTAGCACAGATACGCAGTATTTT	CASSYRTSTDTQYF
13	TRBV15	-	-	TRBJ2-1	TGTGCCACCAGCAGAGATTCTCTGAATGAGCAGTTCTTC	CATSRDSLNEQFF
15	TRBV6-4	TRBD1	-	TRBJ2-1	TGTGCCAGCAGTAATGGACAGGGGAGCTTCAATGAGCAGTTCTTC	CASSNGQGSFNEQFF
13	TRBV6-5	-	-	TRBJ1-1	TGTGCCAGCCGATCATACAGGAACACTGAAGCTTTCTTT	CASRSYRNTEAFF
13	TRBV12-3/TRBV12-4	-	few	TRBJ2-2	TGTGCCAGCAGTTTTTCACTCACCGGGGAGCTGTTTTTT	CASSFSLTGELFF
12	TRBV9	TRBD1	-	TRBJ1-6	TGTGCCAGCAGTGCAGGGGGTTCACCCCTCCACTTT	CASSAGGSPLHF
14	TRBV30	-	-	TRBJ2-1	TGTGCCTGGAGACACGGGGTCTCCTACAATGAGCAGTTCTTC	CAWRHGVSYNEQFF
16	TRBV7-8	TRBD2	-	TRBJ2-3	TGTGCCAGCAGCTTAGTGGCGGGGGGAAACACAGATACGCAGTATTTT	CASSLVAGGNTDTQYF
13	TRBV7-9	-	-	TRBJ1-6	TGTGCCAGCAGCTTCAGACAATTTTCACCCCTCCACTTT	CASSFRQFSPLHF
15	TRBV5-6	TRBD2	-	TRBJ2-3	TGTGCCAGCAGCACTCTAGCGGGGGGGACAGATACGCAGTATTTT	CASSTLAGGTDTQYF
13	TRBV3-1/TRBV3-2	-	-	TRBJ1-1	TGTGCCAGCAGCCAAGATCTCCCCACTGAAGCTTTCTTT	CASSQDLPTEAFF
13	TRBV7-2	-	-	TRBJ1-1	TGTGCCAGCCAATCGACGGGTTACACTGAAGCTTTCTTT	CASQSTGYTEAFF
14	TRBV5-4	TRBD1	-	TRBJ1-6	TGTGCCAGCAGCCCGGGACAGGGAGATTCACCCCTCCACTTT	CASSPGQGDSPLHF
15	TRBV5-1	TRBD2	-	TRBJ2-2	TGCGCCAGCAGCGAAGGACTAGGGAACACCGGGGAGCTGTTTTTT	CASSEGLGNTGELFF